The clone carrying this T cell receptor beta chain was counted once. Antigen specificity is unknown. The CDR3 extends over 14 amino acids. The V gene lost 4 bases and the J gene lost 1 base, with 9 bases spanning the gap. In germline, CDR1 is SGDLS, CDR2 YYNGEE. This sample was taken from a study of shared clonotypes between healthy human individuals. Whole-study results and caveats: Read depth was anticipated to influence clonotype sharing among donors.

The authors ran the assay at deep level. TCRdb's table, derived via immunoSEQ multiplex PCR, lists solely in-frame clones and lacks some. The sample has roughly 480,000 clones, 79% seen once. The chain joins TRBV9 to TRBJ2-4, with TRBD2 as a possible D gene (5 bases). The sequenced sample consisted of PBMCs. The receptor comes from a middle-aged woman in good health. Some clones in this sample may be carry-over from other donors' samples. CDR3 sequence: CASSLSAAKNIQYF. The CDR3 bases are TGTGCCAGCAGCCTTAGCGCGGCCAAAAACATTCAGTACTTC.